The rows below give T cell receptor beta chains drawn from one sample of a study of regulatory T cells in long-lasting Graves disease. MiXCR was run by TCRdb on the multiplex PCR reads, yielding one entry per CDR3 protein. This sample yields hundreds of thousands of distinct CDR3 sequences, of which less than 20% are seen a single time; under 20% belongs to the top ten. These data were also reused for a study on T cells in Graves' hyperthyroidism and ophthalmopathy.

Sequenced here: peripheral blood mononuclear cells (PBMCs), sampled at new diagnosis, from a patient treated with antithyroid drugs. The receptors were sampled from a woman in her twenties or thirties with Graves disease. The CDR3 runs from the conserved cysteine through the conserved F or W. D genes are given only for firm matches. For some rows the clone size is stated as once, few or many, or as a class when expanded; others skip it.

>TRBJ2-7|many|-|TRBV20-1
CSARLASSPNYEQYF
TGCAGTGCTAGACTCGCTAGCTCCCCTAACTACGAGCAGTACTTC
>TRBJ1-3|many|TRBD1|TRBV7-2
CASSLSRDSTIYF
TGTGCCAGCAGCTTATCCAGGGACAGCACCATATATTTT
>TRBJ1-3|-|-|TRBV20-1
CSARNLTGILSGNTIYF
TGCAGTGCTAGAAACTTGACGGGCATACTCTCTGGAAACACCATATATTTT
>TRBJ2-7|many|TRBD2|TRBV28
CASSTGGRSYEQYF
TGTGCCAGCTCTACGGGGGGAAGATCCTACGAGCAGTACTTC
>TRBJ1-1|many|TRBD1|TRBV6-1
CACTGQTPAEAFF
TGTGCCTGCACGGGACAGACGCCTGCTGAAGCTTTCTTT
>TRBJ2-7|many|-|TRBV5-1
CASSPRTDNSYEQYF
TGCGCCAGCAGCCCAAGGACGGATAACTCCTACGAGCAGTACTTC
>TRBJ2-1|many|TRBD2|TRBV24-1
CATSDPLAGAYNEQFF
TGTGCCACCAGTGACCCGCTAGCGGGAGCCTACAATGAGCAGTTCTTC
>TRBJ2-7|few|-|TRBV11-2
CASSLLETLGEQYF
TGTGCCAGCAGCTTGCTAGAAACCCTAGGAGAGCAGTACTTC
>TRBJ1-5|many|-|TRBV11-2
CASSLPGEPQHF
TGTGCCAGCAGCTTGCCTGGGGAGCCCCAGCATTTT
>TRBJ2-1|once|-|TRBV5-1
CASSLDRLSSYNEQFF
TGCGCCAGCAGCTTGGACAGGTTAAGCTCCTACAATGAGCAGTTCTTC
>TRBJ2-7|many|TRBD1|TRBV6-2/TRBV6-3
CASRPVRLEQGRGDEQYF
TGTGCCAGCAGACCGGTTAGACTCGAACAGGGGAGAGGCGACGAGCAGTACTTC
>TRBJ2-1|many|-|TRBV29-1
CSVAGTVEQFF
TGCAGCGTTGCGGGGACGGTGGAGCAGTTCTTC
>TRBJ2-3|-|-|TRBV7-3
CASRFNRGLAGKRTDTQYF
TGTGCCAGCAGATTCAACAGGGGATTAGCGGGAAAGCGCACAGATACGCAGTATTTT
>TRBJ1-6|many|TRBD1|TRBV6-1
CASNFGRGTDSPLHF
TGTGCCAGCAATTTTGGCAGGGGGACAGATTCACCCCTCCACTTT
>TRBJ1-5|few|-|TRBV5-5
CASSPRFGSAPAF
TGTGCCAGCAGCCCACGGTTCGGGTCAGCCCCAGCATTT
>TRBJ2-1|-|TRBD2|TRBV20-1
CSASRTSGSDEQFF
TGCAGTGCTTCGCGGACTAGCGGGTCGGATGAGCAGTTCTTC
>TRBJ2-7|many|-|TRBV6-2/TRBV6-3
CASSYSGAREQYF
TGTGCCAGCAGTTACTCTGGGGCGCGGGAGCAGTACTTC
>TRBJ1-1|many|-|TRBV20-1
CSAFRALTEAFF
TGCAGTGCTTTCCGGGCCCTCACTGAAGCTTTCTTT
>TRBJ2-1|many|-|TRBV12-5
CASGLGSDNEQFF
TGTGCTAGTGGTTTGGGCTCTGACAATGAGCAGTTCTTC
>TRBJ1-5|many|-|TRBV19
CASSSHRQIDNQPQHF
TGTGCCAGTAGTTCCCACCGGCAGATAGACAATCAGCCCCAGCATTTT
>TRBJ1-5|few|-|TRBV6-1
CASSRQTENQPQHF
TGTGCCAGCAGTAGACAGACGGAGAATCAGCCCCAGCATTTT
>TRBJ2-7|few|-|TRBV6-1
CASSASLEGEWYEQYF
TGTGCCAGCAGTGCATCCCTCGAGGGGGAGTGGTACGAGCAGTACTTC
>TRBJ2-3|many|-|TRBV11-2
CASSLYTGAEGAQYF
TGTGCCAGCAGCTTATACACGGGAGCGGAGGGAGCGCAGTATTTT
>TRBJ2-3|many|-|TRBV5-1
CASSLALEASTDTQYF
TGCGCCAGCAGCTTGGCACTGGAAGCTAGCACAGATACGCAGTATTTT
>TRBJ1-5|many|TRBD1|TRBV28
CASSSPGRGPLTQHF
TGTGCCAGCAGTTCCCCAGGGAGGGGGCCCCTGACCCAGCATTTT
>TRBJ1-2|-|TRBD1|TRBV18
CASSPQTGTNYGYTF
TGTGCCAGCTCACCGCAGACAGGGACTAACTATGGCTACACCTTC
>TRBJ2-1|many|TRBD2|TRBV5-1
CASSLTSGGSYNEQFF
TGTGCCAGCAGCTTAACAAGCGGGGGGTCCTACAATGAGCAGTTCTTC
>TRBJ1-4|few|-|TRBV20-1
CSADKGGGRAKLFF
TGCAGTGCCGACAAGGGGGGGGGCCGGGCAAAACTGTTTTTT
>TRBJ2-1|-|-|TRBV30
CACRSYRAVSYNEQFF
TGTGCCTGCAGGAGCTATCGAGCAGTATCCTACAATGAGCAGTTCTTC
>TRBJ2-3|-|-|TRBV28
CASTPHFLADTQYF
TGTGCCAGCACTCCCCATTTTCTGGCAGATACGCAGTATTTT
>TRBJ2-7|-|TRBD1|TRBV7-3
CASSPSHAQGDYEQYF
TGTGCCAGCAGCCCTTCGCATGCCCAGGGGGACTACGAGCAGTACTTC
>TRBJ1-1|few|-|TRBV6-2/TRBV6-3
CASSYSGYTEAFF
TGTGCCAGCAGTTACTCGGGGTACACTGAAGCTTTCTTT
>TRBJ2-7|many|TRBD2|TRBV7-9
CASSQSGGSYEQYF
TGTGCCAGCAGCCAAAGCGGGGGCTCCTACGAGCAGTACTTC
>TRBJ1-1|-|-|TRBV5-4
CASSLAGALNTEAFF
TGTGCCAGCAGCTTGGCGGGGGCCTTGAACACTGAAGCTTTCTTT
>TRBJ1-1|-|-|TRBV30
CAWKSTEKNTEAFF
TGTGCCTGGAAATCCACGGAGAAGAACACTGAAGCTTTCTTT
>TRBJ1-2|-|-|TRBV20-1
CSASRGGVLGYTF
TGCAGTGCCAGTCGGGGGGGAGTGCTAGGCTACACCTTC
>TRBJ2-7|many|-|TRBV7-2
CASSFRDSSYEQYF
TGTGCCAGCAGTTTCCGGGACTCTTCCTACGAGCAGTACTTC
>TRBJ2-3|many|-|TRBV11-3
CASSLDPPTQYF
TGTGCCAGCAGCTTAGATCCGCCTACGCAGTATTTT
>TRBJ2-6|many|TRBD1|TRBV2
CAIGQGEHSGANVLTF
TGTGCCATCGGACAGGGCGAACACTCTGGGGCCAACGTCCTGACTTTC
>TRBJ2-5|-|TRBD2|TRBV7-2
CASSLVVLAKETQYF
TGTGCCAGCAGCTTAGTGGTACTAGCGAAAGAGACCCAGTACTTC
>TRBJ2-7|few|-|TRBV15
CATSWGSLSGEQYF
TGTGCCACCAGCTGGGGGAGCCTTTCGGGAGAGCAGTACTTC
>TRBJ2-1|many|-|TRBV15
CATSSASYNEQFF
TGTGCCACCAGCAGTGCCAGCTACAATGAGCAGTTCTTC
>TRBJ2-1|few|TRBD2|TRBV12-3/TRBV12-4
CASSFRREGRFNEQFF
TGTGCCAGCAGTTTTAGGCGGGAGGGCCGATTCAATGAGCAGTTCTTC